The 27 T cell receptor beta chains in this list originate from one sample, sequenced in a study of the immune and genomic landscape of osteosarcoma. Osteosarcoma specimens were post-treatment primary, local recurrence and metastasis tumors from poor-prognosis patients. Libraries were prepared by immunoSEQ multiplex PCR; TCRdb keeps only in-frame clonotypes and omits some of them. The data contain approximately 4,600 clones, around 71% of them singletons. Source material: osteosarcoma tumor tissue from the femur. The receptor set was obtained from a human donor with osteosarcoma.

V usage is TRBV28 and J usage is TRBJ1-5; tentative D call: TRBD1 (6 bases). Trimming removed 10 bases at V and 7 bases at J, with 17 bases between. Germline CDR1 and CDR2: MDHEN and SYDVKM. This CDR3 contains 13 residues. The CDR3: CATGRGARQPQHF. The CDR3 DNA sequence: TGTGCCACCGGTCGGGGGGCGAGACAGCCCCAGCATTTT.

This chain links TRBV7-9 with TRBJ2-7; TRBD1 is a possible D gene (5 bases). The germline CDR1 and CDR2 sequences are SEHNR and FQNEAQ (reference sequence). Trimming took off 2 bases at V and 2 bases at J, with 13 bases between the two ends. CDR3 size: 15 residues. The CDR3 spells CASSLPSDSAYEQYF. Written as DNA, the CDR3 is TGTGCCAGCAGCTTACCCTCAGACAGCGCCTACGAGCAGTACTTC.

The chain recombines TRBV5-6 with TRBJ1-2, with D perhaps matching TRBD1 (5 bases). The germline gives CDR1 SGHDT, CDR2 YYEEEE. The CDR3 covers 12 residues. The V gene lost 3 bases and the J gene lost 9 bases, with 12 bases spanning the gap. The CDR3 DNA reads as TGTGCCAGCAGCTCACTGGGGGAACGCTACACCTTC. Its protein product is CASSSLGERYTF.

This chain connects TRBV5-1 to TRBJ1-4, with TRBD1 matching over 8 bases. The trim removed 1 base at V and 4 bases at J, leaving 3 bases unmatched. Per germline, CDR1 SGHRS and CDR2 YFSETQ. The CDR3 consists of 15 residues. CDR3 sequence: CASSLMTGDNEKLFF. As DNA, the CDR3 is TGCGCCAGCAGCTTGATGACAGGGGATAATGAAAAACTGTTTTTT.

V gene TRBV5-6 combines with J gene TRBJ2-3; D could derive from TRBD1 or TRBD2 (5 bases each). Germline CDR1 and CDR2: SGHDT and YYEEEE. Trimming left V 0 bases short and J 8 bases short, with 19 bases between. The CDR3 totals 16 residues. This CDR3 reads CASSLGVRLRGVTQYF. The CDR3 DNA sequence: TGTGCCAGCAGCTTGGGTGTGCGGCTTAGGGGAGTTACGCAGTATTTT.

The rearrangement joins TRBV7-2 to TRBJ2-7, with no clear D. Germline V gene data show CDR1 as SGHTA and CDR2 as FQGNSA. The CDR3 is made up of 14 amino acids. V was cut by 1 base and J by 4 bases, with 11 bases left in between. The CDR3 loop is CASSLGRRDYEQYF. The DNA of the CDR3 is TGTGCCAGCAGCTTAGGCAGGAGAGATTACGAGCAGTACTTC.

There are a few counts of this clone. The chain has TRBV4-1 and TRBJ1-3; 9 bases fit TRBD1. Trimming at V came to 2 bases and at J to 2 bases, leaving 7 bases not matched to a gene. There are 17 residues in the CDR3. Germline V gene data show CDR1 as MGHRA and CDR2 as YSYEKL. The CDR3 coding sequence is TGCGCCAGCAGCCAATTCACCGGGACAGGGACTGGAAACACCATATATTTT. Amino acid sequence: CASSQFTGTGTGNTIYF.

This clone was detected only a few times. The chain is built from TRBV7-3 and TRBJ2-3; TRBD2 agrees at 7 bases. The ends lost 0 bases at V and 3 bases at J; junction bases unmatched: 9. The CDR3 totals 17 residues. Germline loops: CDR1 SGHTA, CDR2 FQGTGA. CDR3 nucleotide sequence: TGTGCCAGCAGCTTAACGTTTGATTCGCGGGAGACAGATACGCAGTATTTT. Its protein is CASSLTFDSRETDTQYF.

The chain joins TRBV30 to TRBJ1-2, with 9 positions matching TRBD1. With 4 bases clipped from V and 7 bases from J, the junction kept 7 bases outside the gene matches. Germline V lookup: CDR1 GTSNPN, CDR2 SVGIG (reference sequence). The CDR3 has 13 residues. The CDR3 region is CAWNIQGARGYTF. Here the CDR3 DNA reads TGTGCCTGGAATATACAGGGGGCGCGTGGCTACACCTTC.

The rearrangement links TRBV4-1 to TRBJ2-7, with 7 bases aligning to TRBD1. V trimming: 3 bases; J trimming: 0 bases; junction bases outside the gene matches: 5. CDR3 length equals 15 residues. Germline-derived CDR1 and CDR2 are MGHRA and YSYEKL. CDR3 sequence reads: CASSHTDRFSYEQYF. In nucleotides, the CDR3 is TGCGCCAGCAGCCATACGGACAGGTTCTCCTACGAGCAGTACTTC.

The chain recombines TRBV7-3 with TRBJ2-1; tentative D call: TRBD1 (6 bases). The CDR3 loop spans 16 amino acids. The germline gives CDR1 SGHTA, CDR2 FQGTGA. V was pared by 1 base and J by 5 bases, with 15 bases between. The DNA for the CDR3 is TGTGCCAGCAGCTTAATGCCGGGACAACCCAACAATGAGCAGTTCTTC. As protein: CASSLMPGQPNNEQFF.

The chain uses TRBV29-1 and TRBJ1-2, with D tentatively TRBD1 (5 bases). The V gene lost 4 bases and the J gene lost 4 bases, with 13 bases spanning the gap. The germline V gene has CDR1 SQVTM and CDR2 ANQGSEA. CDR3 length: 13 amino acids. The CDR3 is CSVVGGIFYGYTF. CDR3 nucleotides: TGCAGCGTTGTGGGGGGGATTTTCTATGGCTACACCTTC.

This clone has just a few counts. This chain joins TRBV19 and TRBJ1-1; TRBD1 is a possible D gene (6 bases). The CDR3 spans 14 residues. Germline V gene lookup returns CDR1 LNHDA and CDR2 SQIVND (reference sequence). V was shortened by 7 bases and J by 1 base, with 13 bases between the two germline ends. The DNA of the CDR3 is TGTGCCAGTACCGTCGGGGGGGCGAACACTGAAGCTTTCTTT. The encoded protein is CASTVGGANTEAFF.

CDR3 sequence reads: CASSGSGTDTQYF. The DNA for the CDR3 is TGTGCCAGCAGCGGGAGTGGAACAGATACGCAGTATTTT. The genes are TRBV4-2 and TRBJ2-3; D might be TRBD2 (5 bases). Trimming shortened V by 5 bases and J by 3 bases, and 9 bases separated the two germline ends. From germline, CDR1 is LGHNA and CDR2 YNFKEQ. The length of the CDR3 is 13 residues.

This clone showed up just a few times. The chain is built from TRBV7-6 and TRBJ1-2; tentative D call: TRBD1 (5 bases). The V end was cut by 1 base, the J end by 7 bases, with 16 bases between. The germline CDR1 and CDR2 sequences are SGHVS and FNYEAQ. The CDR3 is 15 residues long. CDR3 loop: CASSLGGRDQAGYTF. CDR3 nucleotides: TGTGCCAGCAGCTTAGGAGGCCGGGACCAAGCTGGCTACACCTTC.

The rearrangement uses TRBV4-3 and TRBJ2-3; TRBD2 aligns across 8 bases. V shed 6 bases and J 6 bases; nucleotides not matched to a gene: 5. Germline V gene lookup returns CDR1 LGHNA and CDR2 YSLEER. CDR3 size: 13 residues. The CDR3 loop is CASSRGRLDTQYF. In nucleotides, the CDR3 is TGCGCCAGCAGTCGCGGGAGGCTGGATACGCAGTATTTT.

This sequence joins TRBV9 and TRBJ2-1, with a tentative D call TRBD1 (6 bases). The CDR3 loop spans 15 amino acids. The ends were cut back, 0 bases at V and 5 bases at J, with 12 bases in the middle. Germline V lookup: CDR1 SGDLS, CDR2 YYNGEE. The chain's CDR3 is CASSVAGTKDNEQFF. The CDR3 bases are TGTGCCAGCAGCGTAGCCGGGACAAAGGACAATGAGCAGTTCTTC.

The rearrangement joins TRBV27 to TRBJ2-7; D perhaps matches TRBD2 (6 bases). CDR3 size: 16 residues. V shed 5 bases and J shed 5 bases, with 22 bases lying between them. Germline V CDR1 and CDR2: MNHEY, SMNVEV (reference sequence). CDR3 loop: CASSPRWEDYINEQYF. In DNA form, the CDR3 reads TGTGCCAGCAGTCCGCGCTGGGAGGACTACATCAACGAGCAGTACTTC.

This chain joins TRBV19 and TRBJ1-1; possibly TRBD1 for D (6 bases). This CDR3 has 15 residues. Germline values: CDR1 LNHDA, CDR2 SQIVND (reference sequence). V was clipped by 3 bases and J by 6 bases, with 17 bases between them. CDR3 bases: TGTGCCAGTAGTATTTACAGGGCAGGGTCGGCTGAAGCTTTCTTT. Translating gives CASSIYRAGSAEAFF.

This sequence joins TRBV11-2 and TRBJ1-2; D is perhaps TRBD1 (5 bases). Germline CDR1 SGHAT, CDR2 FQNNGV. CDR3 length: 13 amino acids. V lost 5 bases, J lost 3 bases, and 10 bases lay in between. CDR3: CASSRIGDYGYTF. The CDR3 DNA follows: TGTGCCAGCAGCCGGATAGGGGACTATGGCTACACCTTC.

The chain combines TRBV14 with TRBJ2-1; 9 bases map to TRBD2. V lost 3 bases, J lost 1 base, and 7 bases stayed unmatched. CDR1 is SGHDN and CDR2 is FVKESK in the germline V gene. The CDR3 extends over 17 amino acids. The CDR3 reads CASSHFSGSGSYNEQFF. The CDR3 coding sequence is TGTGCCAGCAGCCACTTTAGCGGGAGTGGGTCCTACAATGAGCAGTTCTTC.

The CDR3 region is CATSRDRGEQYF. In DNA form, the CDR3 reads TGTGCCACCAGCAGAGATAGGGGGGAGCAGTACTTC. The rearrangement joins TRBV15 to TRBJ2-7; D possibly corresponds to TRBD1 (6 bases). Trimming pared 0 bases from V and 7 bases from J, leaving 7 bases between. Looked up from germline, CDR1 is LNHNV and CDR2 is YYDKDF (reference sequence). This CDR3 contains 12 residues.

The V gene is TRBV7-6, the J gene TRBJ1-6; D gene ambiguous. V lost 2 bases and J 7 bases, leaving 15 bases between the germline ends. CDR3 size: 16 residues. From germline, CDR1 is SGHVS and CDR2 FNYEAQ. DNA for the CDR3: TGTGCCAGCAGCTTACGGCAGCACAGTGCAAATTCACCCCTCCACTTT. This encodes CASSLRQHSANSPLHF.

The chain uses TRBV28 and TRBJ2-7; 14 nucleotides align to TRBD2. J lost 5 bases, V lost 6 bases, and 6 bases had no gene match. This CDR3 spans 15 amino acids. Germline values: CDR1 MDHEN, CDR2 SYDVKM. The CDR3 protein is CASRSGTSGRHEQYF. The CDR3 DNA is TGTGCCAGCAGGTCCGGGACTAGCGGGAGACACGAGCAGTACTTC.

The CDR3 here is CASSLAAGGAEAFF. DNA for the CDR3: TGTGCCAGCAGCTTAGCGGCCGGGGGAGCTGAAGCTTTCTTT. This chain links TRBV7-2 with TRBJ1-1; possibly TRBD1 for D (5 bases). V was pared by 0 bases and J by 6 bases, with 11 bases between. Germline assignment: CDR1 SGHTA and CDR2 FQGNSA. The CDR3 totals 14 residues.

The rearrangement joins TRBV7-8 to TRBJ1-5; no clear D. This CDR3 has 15 residues. Germline V gene sequence: CDR1 SGHVS, CDR2 FQNEAQ. Trimming pared 4 bases from V and 3 bases from J, leaving 13 bases between. CDR3 in amino acids: CASSSSGGVNQPQHF. The CDR3 nucleotides read TGTGCCAGCAGCTCCTCGGGTGGTGTCAATCAGCCCCAGCATTTT. The full variable domain, with the rest looked up from reference TRBV7-8 and TRBJ1-5, is GAGVSQSPRYKVAKRGQDVALRCDPISGHVSLFWYQQALGQGPEFLTYFQNEAQLDKSGLPSDRFFAERPEGSVSTLKIQRTQQEDSAVYLCASSSSGGVNQPQHFGDGTRLSIL.

This clone was recorded once. V is TRBV7-8 and J is TRBJ2-6, with D uncertain. Germline CDR1 reads SGHVS; CDR2 reads FQNEAQ. V was clipped by 4 bases and J by 0 bases, with 7 bases between them. The CDR3 has 15 residues. CDR3 sequence: CASSSSLSGANVLTF. The CDR3 nucleotides are TGTGCCAGCAGCTCGTCCCTCTCTGGGGCCAACGTCCTGACTTTC. Variable domain in full (rest from reference TRBV7-8 and TRBJ2-6): GAGVSQSPRYKVAKRGQDVALRCDPISGHVSLFWYQQALGQGPEFLTYFQNEAQLDKSGLPSDRFFAERPEGSVSTLKIQRTQQEDSAVYLCASSSSLSGANVLTFGAGSRLTVL.